This TCR beta chain was recorded in a study of naive and memory T cell subsets. Four PCR rounds used nested alpha and beta constant region primers plus the SP2 primer. TCRdb recomputed calls from the 5' RACE reads with MiXCR, one row per CDR3 protein. The sample includes around 48,000 distinct CDR3 sequences, 4.7% of them seen just once. A UMI-containing oligonucleotide was joined by 3' ligation to the TCR cDNA template. This clonotype appeared many times. The CDR3 extends over 12 amino acids. The germline gives CDR1 SGHVS, CDR2 FQNEAQ. Trimming took off 5 bases at V and 3 bases at J, with 7 bases between the two ends.

This clonotype was obtained from a female donor in good health. The chain has TRBV7-8 and TRBJ1-1; the D is unclear. The CDR3 DNA sequence: TGTGCCAGCAGCCCGAGGGACACTGAAGCTTTCTTT. Amino acid sequence: CASSPRDTEAFF.